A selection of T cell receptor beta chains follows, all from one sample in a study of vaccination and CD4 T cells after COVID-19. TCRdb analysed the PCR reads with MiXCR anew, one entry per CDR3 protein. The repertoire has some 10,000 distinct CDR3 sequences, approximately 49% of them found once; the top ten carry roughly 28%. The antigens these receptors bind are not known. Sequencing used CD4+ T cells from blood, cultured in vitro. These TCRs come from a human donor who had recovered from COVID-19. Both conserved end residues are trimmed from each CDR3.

cdr3_aa: ASSLVGVNTEAF
v_call: TRBV12-3/TRBV12-4

cdr3_aa: ASSLGDRVQSYNSPLH
v_call: TRBV12-3/TRBV12-4

cdr3_aa: ASSYSPPGGIYNEQF
v_call: TRBV6-2/TRBV6-3

cdr3_aa: ATRRGSTEAF
v_call: TRBV19

cdr3_aa: ASTTGGVQGGKNQPQH
v_call: TRBV19

cdr3_aa: SASKGSGGLQETQY
v_call: TRBV20-1

cdr3_aa: ATNPFGGTEAF
v_call: TRBV2

cdr3_aa: SASDLDRRIETQY
v_call: TRBV20-1

cdr3_aa: ASSTYNEQF
v_call: TRBV12-3/TRBV12-4

cdr3_aa: ASSEGRRLDYGYT
v_call: TRBV6-1

cdr3_aa: ASSPWGGGYGTGELF
v_call: TRBV5-6

cdr3_aa: ASRHQGGRTNNSPLH
v_call: TRBV6-1

cdr3_aa: ASSYSVFSGANVLT
v_call: TRBV6-5

cdr3_aa: ASSSDRGTVVGSTEAF
v_call: TRBV12-3/TRBV12-4

cdr3_aa: AISESLAGYT
v_call: TRBV10-3

cdr3_aa: ASSSLGTSGGLNEQF
v_call: TRBV5-4

cdr3_aa: ASSYTGTEAF
v_call: TRBV11-3

cdr3_aa: ASRERETQY
v_call: TRBV2

cdr3_aa: AISGRNNEQF
v_call: TRBV10-3

cdr3_aa: ASSVQYSSQETQY
v_call: TRBV7-8

cdr3_aa: AWSDRVSYGYT
v_call: TRBV30

cdr3_aa: AWSGRGPDTQY
v_call: TRBV30

cdr3_aa: ASSYGTRNYGYT
v_call: TRBV3-1

cdr3_aa: ASSFASSGGYEQY
v_call: TRBV7-2

cdr3_aa: ASRQGASVDTQY
v_call: TRBV28

cdr3_aa: ASSSLGEQY
v_call: TRBV6-5

cdr3_aa: ASSQGGGWAEAF
v_call: TRBV19

cdr3_aa: ASSLVGQSNEKLF
v_call: TRBV7-2

cdr3_aa: ASSSQVPGETQY
v_call: TRBV5-1

cdr3_aa: ASSPNRQGGSYEQY
v_call: TRBV18

cdr3_aa: AISQGANEQF
v_call: TRBV10-3

cdr3_aa: ASSSSVRGGSSSYNEQF
v_call: TRBV7-9

cdr3_aa: ASSELNEQF
v_call: TRBV2

cdr3_aa: AIGRGTSTGELF
v_call: TRBV10-3

cdr3_aa: ASRGMDTEAF
v_call: TRBV2

cdr3_aa: ASSYEWGAKTEAF
v_call: TRBV6-5

cdr3_aa: ASLLGVDYGYT
v_call: TRBV2

cdr3_aa: AISPSNRGGEGYT
v_call: TRBV10-3

cdr3_aa: ASSLRRFSGGGDTQY
v_call: TRBV7-9

cdr3_aa: ASSLGGTVNTEAF
v_call: TRBV7-2

cdr3_aa: ASSYFGQDNSPLH
v_call: TRBV6-5

cdr3_aa: ASSPTTINYGYT
v_call: TRBV18

cdr3_aa: ASSLGAGSLGDEQF
v_call: TRBV7-6

cdr3_aa: ASSRLDVGNGNEQF
v_call: TRBV5-1

cdr3_aa: ASAQGRYEQY
v_call: TRBV6-2/TRBV6-3

cdr3_aa: ASTRGEVISPQH
v_call: TRBV21-1

cdr3_aa: ATSDTSGGYSTDTQY
v_call: TRBV24-1

cdr3_aa: ASSYSRGDSYEQY
v_call: TRBV6-5

cdr3_aa: ASGLVVGRGNTEAF
v_call: TRBV12-5

cdr3_aa: ASSQGRIGTGGNQPQH
v_call: TRBV4-1

cdr3_aa: ASRTGTTVVAGELF
v_call: TRBV12-3/TRBV12-4

cdr3_aa: ASKPTATNTGELF
v_call: TRBV12-3/TRBV12-4

cdr3_aa: ASSLGVLVREQF
v_call: TRBV7-9

cdr3_aa: ASSVAESSGNTIY
v_call: TRBV6-4